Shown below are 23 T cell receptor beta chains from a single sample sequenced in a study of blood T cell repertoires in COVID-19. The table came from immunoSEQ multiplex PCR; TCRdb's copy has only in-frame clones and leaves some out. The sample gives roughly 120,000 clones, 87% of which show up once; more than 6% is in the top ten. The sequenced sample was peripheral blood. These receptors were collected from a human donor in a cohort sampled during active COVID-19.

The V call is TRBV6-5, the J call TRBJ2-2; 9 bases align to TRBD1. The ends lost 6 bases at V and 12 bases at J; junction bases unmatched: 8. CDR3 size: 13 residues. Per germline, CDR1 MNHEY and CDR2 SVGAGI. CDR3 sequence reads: CASRPDRGGQLFF. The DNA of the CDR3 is TGTGCCAGCAGGCCGGACAGGGGAGGTCAGCTGTTTTTT.

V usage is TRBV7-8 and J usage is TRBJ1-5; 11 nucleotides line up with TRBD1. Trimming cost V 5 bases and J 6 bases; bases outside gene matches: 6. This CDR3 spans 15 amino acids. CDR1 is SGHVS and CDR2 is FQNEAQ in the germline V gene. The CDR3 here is CASSGGTGGSQPQHF. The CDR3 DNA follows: TGTGCCAGCAGCGGAGGGACAGGGGGTAGTCAGCCCCAGCATTTT.

The CDR3 DNA is TGTGCCAGCAGCTTAGTCACGGGAGGGGAGGGGAACGAGCAGTACTTC. Amino acid sequence: CASSLVTGGEGNEQYF. J is TRBJ2-7 and V is TRBV7-9, with 8 bases identical to TRBD2. The CDR3 spans 16 residues. The germline gives CDR1 SEHNR, CDR2 FQNEAQ (reference sequence). The junction had 10 bases not matched to a gene; V was cut back by 1 base and J by 5 bases.

The CDR3 is CATSDVSGGHRDEQFF. CDR3 nucleotides: TGTGCCACCAGTGATGTAAGCGGGGGCCACAGGGATGAGCAGTTCTTC. The genes are TRBV24-1 and TRBJ2-1, with 8 bases lining up with TRBD2. CDR3 length: 16 amino acids. The germline CDR1 and CDR2 sequences are KGHDR and SFDVKD. The ends lost 3 bases at V and 8 bases at J; junction bases unmatched: 11.

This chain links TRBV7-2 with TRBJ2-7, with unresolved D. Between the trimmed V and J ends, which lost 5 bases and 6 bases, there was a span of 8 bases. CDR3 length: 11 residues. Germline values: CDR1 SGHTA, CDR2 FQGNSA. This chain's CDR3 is CASSDPGEQYF. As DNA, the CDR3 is TGTGCCAGCAGCGACCCGGGCGAGCAGTACTTC.

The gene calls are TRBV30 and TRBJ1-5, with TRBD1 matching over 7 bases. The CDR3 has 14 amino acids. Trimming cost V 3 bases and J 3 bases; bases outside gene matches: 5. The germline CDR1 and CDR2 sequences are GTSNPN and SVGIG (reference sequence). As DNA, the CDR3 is TGTGCCTGGAGGGGGACAGCTCCCAATCAGCCCCAGCATTTT. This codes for CAWRGTAPNQPQHF.

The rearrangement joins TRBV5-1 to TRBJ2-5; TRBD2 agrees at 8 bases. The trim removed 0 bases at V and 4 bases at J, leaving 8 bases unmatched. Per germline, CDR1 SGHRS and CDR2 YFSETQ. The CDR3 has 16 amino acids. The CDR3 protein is CASSLEGRGGGETQYF. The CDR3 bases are TGCGCCAGCAGCTTGGAGGGACGGGGGGGCGGAGAGACCCAGTACTTC. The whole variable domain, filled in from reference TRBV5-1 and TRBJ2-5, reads KAGVTQTPRYLIKTRGQQVTLSCSPISGHRSVSWYQQTPGQGLQFLFEYFSETQRNKGNFPGRFSGRQFSNSRSEMNVSTLELGDSALYLCASSLEGRGGGETQYFGPGTRLLVL.

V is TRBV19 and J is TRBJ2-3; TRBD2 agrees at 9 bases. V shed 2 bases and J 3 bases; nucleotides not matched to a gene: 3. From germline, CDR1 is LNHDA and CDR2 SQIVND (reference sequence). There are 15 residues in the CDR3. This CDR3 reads CASSIRLAGTDTQYF. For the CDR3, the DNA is TGTGCCAGTAGTATACGGCTAGCGGGGACAGATACGCAGTATTTT. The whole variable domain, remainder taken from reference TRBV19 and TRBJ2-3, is DGGITQSPKYLFRKEGQNVTLSCEQNLNHDAMYWYRQDPGQGLRLIYYSQIVNDFQKGDIAEGYSVSREKKESFPLTVTSAQKNPTAFYLCASSIRLAGTDTQYFGPGTRLTVL.

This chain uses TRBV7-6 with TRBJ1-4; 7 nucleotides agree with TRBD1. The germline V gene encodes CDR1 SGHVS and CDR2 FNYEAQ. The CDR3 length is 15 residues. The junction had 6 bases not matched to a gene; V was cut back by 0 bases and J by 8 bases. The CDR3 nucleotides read TGTGCCAGCAGCTTAGCGACAGGGAATGGAGAAAAACTGTTTTTT. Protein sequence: CASSLATGNGEKLFF.

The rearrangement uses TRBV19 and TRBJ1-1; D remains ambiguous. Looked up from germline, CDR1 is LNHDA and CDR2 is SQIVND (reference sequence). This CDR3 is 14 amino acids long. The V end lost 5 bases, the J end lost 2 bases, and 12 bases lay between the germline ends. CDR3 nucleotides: TGTGCCAGTAGTTCTGGCCGGGGAAACACTGAAGCTTTCTTT. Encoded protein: CASSSGRGNTEAFF.

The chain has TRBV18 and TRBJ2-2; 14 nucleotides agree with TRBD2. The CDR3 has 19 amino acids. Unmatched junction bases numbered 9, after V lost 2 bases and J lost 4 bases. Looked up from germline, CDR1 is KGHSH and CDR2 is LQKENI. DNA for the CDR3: TGTGCCAGCTCACCATCGAAGACTAGCGGGGGGGCCGGCACCGGGGAGCTGTTTTTT. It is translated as CASSPSKTSGGAGTGELFF.

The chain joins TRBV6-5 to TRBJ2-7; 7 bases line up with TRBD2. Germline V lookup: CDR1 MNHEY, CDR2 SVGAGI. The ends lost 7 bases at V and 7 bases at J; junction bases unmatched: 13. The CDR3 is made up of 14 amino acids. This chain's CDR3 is CASTGAGRGGEQYF. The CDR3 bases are TGTGCCAGCACCGGGGCAGGGAGGGGAGGTGAGCAGTACTTC.

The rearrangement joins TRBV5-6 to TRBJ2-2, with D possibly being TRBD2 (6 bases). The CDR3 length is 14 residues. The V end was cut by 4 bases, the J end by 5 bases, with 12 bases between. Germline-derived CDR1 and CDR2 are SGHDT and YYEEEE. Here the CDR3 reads CASSPAGRTGELFF. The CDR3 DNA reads TGTGCCAGCAGCCCGGCGGGGCGGACCGGGGAGCTGTTTTTT.

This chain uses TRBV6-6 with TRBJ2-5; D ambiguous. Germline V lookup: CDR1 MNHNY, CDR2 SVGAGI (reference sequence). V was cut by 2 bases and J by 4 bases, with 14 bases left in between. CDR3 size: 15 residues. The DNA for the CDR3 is TGTGCCAGCAGTTACGGCAGGAAGGCAGGAGAGACCCAGTACTTC. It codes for CASSYGRKAGETQYF.

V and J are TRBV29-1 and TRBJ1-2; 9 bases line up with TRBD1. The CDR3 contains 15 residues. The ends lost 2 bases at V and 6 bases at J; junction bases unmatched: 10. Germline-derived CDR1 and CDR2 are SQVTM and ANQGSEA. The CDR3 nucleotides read TGCAGCGTTGAATCTTCGGACAGGGGTGGGGATGGCTACACCTTC. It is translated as CSVESSDRGGDGYTF.

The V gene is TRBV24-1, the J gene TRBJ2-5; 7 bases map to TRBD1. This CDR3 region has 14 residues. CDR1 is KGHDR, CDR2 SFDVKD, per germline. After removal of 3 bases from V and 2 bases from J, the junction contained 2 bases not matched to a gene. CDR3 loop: CATSDLDRQETQYF. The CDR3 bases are TGTGCCACCAGTGATCTGGACAGGCAAGAGACCCAGTACTTC.

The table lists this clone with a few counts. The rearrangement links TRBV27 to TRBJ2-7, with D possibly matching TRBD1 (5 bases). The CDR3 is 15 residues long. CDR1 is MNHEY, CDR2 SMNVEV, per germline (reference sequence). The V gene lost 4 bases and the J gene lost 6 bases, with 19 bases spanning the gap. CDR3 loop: CASSSNGPRQGEQYF. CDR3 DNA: TGTGCCAGCAGTTCCAACGGGCCACGGCAGGGCGAGCAGTACTTC.

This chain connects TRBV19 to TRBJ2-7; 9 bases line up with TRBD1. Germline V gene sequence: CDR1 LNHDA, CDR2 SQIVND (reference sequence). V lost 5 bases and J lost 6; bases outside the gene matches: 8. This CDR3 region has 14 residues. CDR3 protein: CASSSGTGSVEQYF. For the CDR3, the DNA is TGTGCCAGTAGTTCGGGGACAGGGTCGGTCGAGCAGTACTTC.

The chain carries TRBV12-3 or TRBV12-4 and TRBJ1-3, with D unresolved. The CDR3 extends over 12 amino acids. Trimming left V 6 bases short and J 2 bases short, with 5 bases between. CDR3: CASSLTGNTIYF. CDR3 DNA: TGTGCCAGCAGCCTAACTGGAAACACCATATATTTT.

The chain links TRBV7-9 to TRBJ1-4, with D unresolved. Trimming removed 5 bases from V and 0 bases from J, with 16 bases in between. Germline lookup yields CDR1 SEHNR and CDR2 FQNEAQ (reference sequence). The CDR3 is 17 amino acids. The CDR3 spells CASSPREALSTNEKLFF. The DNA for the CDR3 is TGTGCCAGCAGCCCGAGGGAAGCACTATCAACTAATGAAAAACTGTTTTTT.

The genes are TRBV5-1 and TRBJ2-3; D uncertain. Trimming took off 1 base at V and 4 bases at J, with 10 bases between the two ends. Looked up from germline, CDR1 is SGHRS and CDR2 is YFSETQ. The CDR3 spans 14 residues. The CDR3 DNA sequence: TGCGCCAGCAGCTTGTTAGGAGTCCCAGATACGCAGTATTTT. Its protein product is CASSLLGVPDTQYF.

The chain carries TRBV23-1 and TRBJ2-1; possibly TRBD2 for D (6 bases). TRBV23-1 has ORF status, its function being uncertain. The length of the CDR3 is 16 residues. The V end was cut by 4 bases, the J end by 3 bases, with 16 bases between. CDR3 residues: CASSLQEGPHYNEQFF. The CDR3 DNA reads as TGCGCCAGCAGTCTTCAGGAGGGCCCTCACTACAATGAGCAGTTCTTC.

The chain's CDR3 is CASRLYSNQPQHF. CDR3 nucleotides: TGTGCCAGCAGGCTATATAGCAATCAGCCCCAGCATTTT. The chain uses TRBV12-3 or TRBV12-4 and TRBJ1-5; D ambiguous. The CDR3 loop spans 13 amino acids. V lost 6 bases and J 0 bases, leaving 6 bases between the germline ends.